Listed below are T cell receptor beta chains from one sample, sequenced in a study of blood T cell repertoires in COVID-19. Only in-frame clones appear in the TCRdb table, and some are missing; sequencing was by immunoSEQ multiplex PCR. The repertoire includes 200,000 to 250,000 clones, about 91% of them detected once, and approximately 10% sits in the top ten. Sequenced sample: PBMCs or T cells enriched from blood (not recorded which). Every receptor here comes from a man aged 18-30 years with acute COVID-19. The CDR3 runs from the conserved cysteine through the conserved F or W. The D gene is left open where the match is weak. Clone size is not always given. Where it is, it says once, few, many or a class for expanded clones.

d_call	v_call	j_call	clone_size	cdr3_nt	cdr3_aa
NA	TRBV29-1	TRBJ2-5	NA	TGCAGCGTTGGAGAAGGGGGCCAAGAGACCCAGTACTTC	CSVGEGGQETQYF
NA	TRBV10-1	TRBJ2-2	few	TGCGCCAGCAGTGATAGCAACACCGGGGAGCTGTTTTTT	CASSDSNTGELFF
NA	TRBV5-6	TRBJ2-3	NA	TGTGCCAGCAGCCCTGGTGTCAGGGGCAGTGGGGATACGCAGTATTTT	CASSPGVRGSGDTQYF
TRBD1	TRBV12-3/TRBV12-4	TRBJ1-2	NA	TGTGCCAGCAGTCAGACAGGGGTCGATGGCTACACCTTC	CASSQTGVDGYTF
TRBD1	TRBV30	TRBJ1-5	NA	TGTGCCTGGAGACAGGGGCTTCAGCCCCAGCATTTT	CAWRQGLQPQHF
NA	TRBV5-1	TRBJ2-7	NA	TGCGCCAGCAAAAAGGACAGATCGGGTGGCGAGCAGTACTTC	CASKKDRSGGEQYF
TRBD2	TRBV2	TRBJ2-1	NA	TGTGCCAGCAGTGATTTAGGGTGGGACTATAGCTCCTACAATGAGCAGTTCTTC	CASSDLGWDYSSYNEQFF
TRBD2	TRBV10-2	TRBJ2-7	NA	TGCGCCAGCAGTGTGGAGGGACTAGTGCGCGAGCAGTACTTC	CASSVEGLVREQYF
TRBD1	TRBV19	TRBJ1-5	NA	TGTGCCAGTAGTCCGACAGGGAACAATCAGCCCCAGCATTTT	CASSPTGNNQPQHF
TRBD2	TRBV25-1	TRBJ2-1	NA	TGTGCCAGCAGTGAAGGGACTAGCGGGAGTAGGAACAATGAGCAGTTCTTC	CASSEGTSGSRNNEQFF
TRBD1	TRBV9	TRBJ1-2	NA	TGTGCCAGCAGGGGGACAGGGGCCGGCTACACCTTC	CASRGTGAGYTF
TRBD2	TRBV4-1	TRBJ2-7	NA	TGCGCCAGCAGCCTGGGGACTAGTTACGAGCAGTACTTC	CASSLGTSYEQYF
TRBD2	TRBV6-5	TRBJ2-1	NA	TGTGCCAGCAGTTCAACGGAGCGGGAACCCTACAATGAGCAGTTCTTC	CASSSTEREPYNEQFF
TRBD2	TRBV5-1	TRBJ2-5	NA	TGCGCCAGCAGCCCTAATAGCGGGGGACAAGAGACCCAGTACTTC	CASSPNSGGQETQYF
NA	TRBV24-1	TRBJ2-1	NA	TGTGCCACCAGTGAACTCAAGGACAGGGAGGGCTACAATGAGCAGTTCTTC	CATSELKDREGYNEQFF
NA	TRBV28	TRBJ2-5	NA	TGTGCCAGCAGCTTATCCGGGACTCCAGACGAGACCCAGTACTTC	CASSLSGTPDETQYF
TRBD1	TRBV2	TRBJ1-5	NA	TGTGCCAGCACTATGACAGGGGTCATGGCCCAGCATTTT	CASTMTGVMAQHF